This T cell receptor beta chain comes out of a study of blood T cell repertoires in COVID-19. At the level of the study: COVID-19 samples from acute and convalescent phases originated in the United States, Italy and Spain. PBMCs, B-cell-depleted T cells, or T cells provided the cDNA or gDNA that made up the material.

The ends were cut back, 1 base at V and 7 bases at J, with 15 bases in the middle. The germline V gene encodes CDR1 SGHDT and CDR2 YYEEEE. The CDR3 contains 15 residues. Authors' analysis steps: Reference gene primer amplification gave nucleated cell count estimates. Data came from immunoSEQ multiplex PCR; TCRdb stores just in-frame clones and leaves some out. V and J calls and clone size come straight from that table; D and trimming were deduced from the DNA. The sample includes about 200,000 clones, roughly 90% of them seen just once. The sequenced material came from peripheral blood. The chain employs TRBV5-6 and TRBJ2-1, with D perhaps matching TRBD2 (6 bases). The clonotype comes from a man younger than 35 with active or convalescent COVID-19. CDR3 nucleotide sequence: TGTGCCAGCAGCTTGCCGGGACTTTCGTGGAATGAGCAGTTCTTC. Its translation: CASSLPGLSWNEQFF.